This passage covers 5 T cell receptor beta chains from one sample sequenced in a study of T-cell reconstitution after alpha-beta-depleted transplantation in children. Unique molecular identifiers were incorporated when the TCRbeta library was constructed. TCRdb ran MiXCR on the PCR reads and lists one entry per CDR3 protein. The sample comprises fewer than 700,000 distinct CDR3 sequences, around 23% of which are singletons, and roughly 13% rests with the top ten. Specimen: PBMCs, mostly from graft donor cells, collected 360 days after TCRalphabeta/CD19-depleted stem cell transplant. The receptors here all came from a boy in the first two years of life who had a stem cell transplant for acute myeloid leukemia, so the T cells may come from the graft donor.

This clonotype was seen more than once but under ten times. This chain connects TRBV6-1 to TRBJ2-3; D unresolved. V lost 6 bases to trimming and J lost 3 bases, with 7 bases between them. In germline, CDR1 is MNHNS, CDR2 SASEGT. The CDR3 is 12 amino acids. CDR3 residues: CASRDTTDTQYF. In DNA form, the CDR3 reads TGTGCCAGCAGGGATACTACAGATACGCAGTATTTT.

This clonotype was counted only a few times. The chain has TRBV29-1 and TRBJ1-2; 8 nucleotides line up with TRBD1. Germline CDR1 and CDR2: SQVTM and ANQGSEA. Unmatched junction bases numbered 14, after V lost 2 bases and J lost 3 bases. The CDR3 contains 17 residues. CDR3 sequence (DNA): TGCAGCGTTGAAACAGGGACAGGTGAGGAGGAAGACTATGGCTACACCTTC. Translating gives CSVETGTGEEEDYGYTF.

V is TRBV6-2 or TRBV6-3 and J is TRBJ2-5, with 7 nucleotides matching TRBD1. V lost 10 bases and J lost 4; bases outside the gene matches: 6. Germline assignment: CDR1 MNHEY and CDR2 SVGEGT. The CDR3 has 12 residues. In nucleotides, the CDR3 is TGTGCCACCGATGGGACAGCAGAGACCCAGTACTTC. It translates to CATDGTAETQYF.

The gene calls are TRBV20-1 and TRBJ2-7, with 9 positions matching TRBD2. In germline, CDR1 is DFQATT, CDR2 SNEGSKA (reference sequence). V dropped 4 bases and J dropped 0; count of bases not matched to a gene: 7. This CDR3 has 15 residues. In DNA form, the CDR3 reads TGCAGTGCTACTCGACTAGCGGCCCTCTCCTACGAGCAGTACTTC. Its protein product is CSATRLAALSYEQYF.

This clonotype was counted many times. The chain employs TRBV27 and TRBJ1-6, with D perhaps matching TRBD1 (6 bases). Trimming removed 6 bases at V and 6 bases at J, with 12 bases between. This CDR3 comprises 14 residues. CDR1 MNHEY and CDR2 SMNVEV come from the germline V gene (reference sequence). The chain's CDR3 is CASSLTGFNSPLHF. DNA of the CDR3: TGTGCCAGCAGCCTAACAGGGTTTAATTCACCCCTCCACTTT.